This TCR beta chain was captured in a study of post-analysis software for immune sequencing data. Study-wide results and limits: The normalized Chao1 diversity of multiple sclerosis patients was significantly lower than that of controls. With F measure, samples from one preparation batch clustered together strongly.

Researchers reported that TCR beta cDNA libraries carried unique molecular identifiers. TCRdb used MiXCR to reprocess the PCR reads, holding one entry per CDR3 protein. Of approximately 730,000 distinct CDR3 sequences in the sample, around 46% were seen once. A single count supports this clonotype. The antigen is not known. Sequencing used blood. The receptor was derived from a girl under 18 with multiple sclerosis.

CDR3 sequence (DNA): TGTGCCAGCAGTACCGGGCTAGCGGGAGGCAATGAGCAGTTCTTC. Translation: CASSTGLAGGNEQFF. The V call is TRBV6-1, the J call TRBJ2-1, with TRBD2 matching 11 bases. Germline V gene sequence: CDR1 MNHNS, CDR2 SASEGT. V dropped 5 bases and J dropped 6; count of bases not matched to a gene: 6. The CDR3 is 15 residues long.